A selection of T cell receptor beta chains follows, all from one sample in a study of long-term antiretroviral therapy in people with HIV. TCRdb's copy holds only in-frame clones and misses some; the assay was immunoSEQ multiplex PCR. In the table there are about 25,000 clones, around 88% of which are singletons. The sequencing used unsorted PBMCs, collected more than 4.4 years after starting antiretroviral therapy. These TCRs come from a man younger than 40 with HIV. Each CDR3 is given with its conserved first and last residue. The D gene is left open where the match is weak. Clone size is stated in some rows and not others, as once, few, many or a class when expanded.

d_call j_call v_call clone_size cdr3_aa cdr3_nt
. TRBJ1-1 TRBV14 few CASSLQGAVSTEAFF TGTGCCAGCAGCCTACAGGGCGCCGTCTCCACTGAAGCTTTCTTT
. TRBJ2-3 TRBV14 . CASSHYGGTDTQYF TGTGCCAGCAGCCATTACGGCGGCACAGATACGCAGTATTTT
. TRBJ1-1 TRBV6-5 . CASSPGRNTEAFF TGTGCCAGCAGTCCCGGTAGAAACACTGAAGCTTTCTTT
TRBD2 TRBJ2-3 TRBV7-9 . CASQGGADTQYF TGTGCCAGCCAGGGAGGGGCAGATACGCAGTATTTT
. TRBJ1-2 TRBV5-1 . CASSLDLQGSANYGYTF TGCGCCAGCAGCTTGGACCTACAGGGATCGGCCAACTATGGCTACACCTTC
. TRBJ1-5 TRBV28 . CATAGDQPQHF TGTGCCACAGCAGGGGATCAGCCCCAGCATTTT
. TRBJ2-3 TRBV2 . CALRRSGDTQYF TGTGCCCTGAGGCGGAGCGGGGATACGCAGTATTTT
TRBD1 TRBJ1-2 TRBV28 few CASSLEGAGGYTF TGTGCCAGCAGTTTAGAGGGGGCGGGTGGCTACACCTTC
. TRBJ2-7 TRBV4-2 few CASSQVTGEGEQYF TGTGCCAGCAGCCAAGTTACAGGGGAGGGAGAGCAGTACTTC
. TRBJ1-4 TRBV27 . CASSLTYTLNEKLFF TGTGCCAGCAGTTTAACGTACACCTTAAATGAAAAACTGTTTTTT
TRBD1 TRBJ2-1 TRBV19 once CASSFGTGMPSYNEQFF TGTGCCAGTAGTTTCGGGACAGGGATGCCTTCCTACAATGAGCAGTTCTTC
. TRBJ1-1 TRBV18 . CASSAADRLNTEAFF TGTGCCAGCTCAGCGGCGGACAGATTGAACACTGAAGCTTTCTTT
. TRBJ1-5 TRBV29-1 . CSVVIQEGQPQHF TGCAGCGTTGTTATACAGGAGGGTCAGCCCCAGCATTTT
. TRBJ2-5 TRBV5-6 once CASSLMTGAETQYF TGTGCCAGCAGCCTCATGACGGGAGCAGAGACCCAGTACTTC
. TRBJ1-3 TRBV6-1 . CASSLAGSGNTIYF TGTGCCAGCAGCCTCGCCGGTTCCGGAAACACCATATATTTT
. TRBJ2-7 TRBV7-9 . CASSFSGVKTRGYEQYF TGTGCCAGCAGCTTTAGCGGAGTCAAAACCCGCGGGTACGAGCAGTACTTC
. TRBJ1-2 TRBV2 once CASREKYGYTF TGTGCCAGCAGGGAGAAGTATGGCTACACCTTC
. TRBJ1-6 TRBV7-9 . CASRQRDLNSPLHF TGTGCCAGCAGGCAACGGGACCTTAATTCACCCCTCCACTTT
. TRBJ2-7 TRBV5-1 few CASSLGSSSYEQYF TGCGCCAGCAGCTTGGGCAGCAGCTCCTACGAGCAGTACTTC
. TRBJ1-6 TRBV9 . CASSVVADPNSPLHF TGTGCCAGCAGCGTAGTAGCCGATCCGAATTCACCCCTCCACTTT
. TRBJ2-1 TRBV28 . CASSPGGRTYNEQFF TGTGCCAGCAGCCCCGGGGGCCGCACCTACAATGAGCAGTTCTTC
. TRBJ1-1 TRBV27 . CASRSPDTEAFF TGTGCCAGCAGGTCACCTGACACTGAAGCTTTCTTT
TRBD1 TRBJ2-3 TRBV7-2 . CASSPWAGGADTQYF TGTGCCAGCAGCCCCTGGGCAGGGGGCGCAGATACGCAGTATTTT
. TRBJ2-1 TRBV19 . CASRPWDYYNEQFF TGTGCCAGTAGACCCTGGGATTACTACAATGAGCAGTTCTTC
TRBD1 TRBJ2-6 TRBV27 . CASGTDRVVAGANVLTF TGTGCCAGCGGTACGGACAGGGTTGTAGCGGGGGCCAACGTCCTGACTTTC
. TRBJ2-3 TRBV27 . CASSLRQRASDTQYF TGTGCCAGCAGTTTACGCCAGCGGGCTTCAGATACGCAGTATTTT
TRBD1 TRBJ2-7 TRBV14 . CASSTGTVYYYEQYF TGTGCCAGCAGTACCGGGACAGTATATTACTACGAGCAGTACTTC
TRBD1 TRBJ1-1 TRBV7-9 . CASSLQGATEAFF TGTGCCAGCAGCTTACAGGGGGCCACTGAAGCTTTCTTT
. TRBJ1-2 TRBV4-1 once CASSQVRPDYGYTF TGCGCCAGCAGCCAAGTCAGGCCAGACTATGGCTACACCTTC
TRBD2 TRBJ2-7 TRBV19 . CASSHGLAAYEQYF TGTGCCAGTAGTCACGGACTAGCGGCCTACGAGCAGTACTTC
TRBD2 TRBJ2-1 TRBV9 . CASSSGTSGGYQQFF TGTGCCAGCAGCTCCGGGACTAGCGGGGGATACCAGCAGTTCTTC
. TRBJ1-3 TRBV7-9 . CASSRDGNTIYF TGTGCCAGCAGCCGTGATGGAAACACCATATATTTT
. TRBJ1-2 TRBV7-2 . CASSLPAENYGYTF TGTGCCAGCAGCTTACCCGCTGAGAACTATGGCTACACCTTC
. TRBJ2-5 TRBV7-9 . CASSRDTQETQYF TGTGCCAGCAGCCGCGACACCCAAGAGACCCAGTACTTC
. TRBJ1-2 TRBV28 . CASSHEATTWANYGYTF TGTGCCAGCAGTCATGAGGCCACAACCTGGGCGAACTATGGCTACACCTTC
. TRBJ1-2 TRBV6-1 . CASSERDYGYTF TGTGCCAGCAGTGAACGGGACTATGGCTACACCTTC
. TRBJ2-7 TRBV5-1 once CASSPSRGIEQYF TGCGCCAGCAGCCCAAGTAGGGGGATCGAGCAGTACTTC
. TRBJ1-3 TRBV4-3 . CASSQARGLPHSGNTIYF TGCGCCAGCAGCCAAGCTCGAGGGCTCCCACACTCTGGAAACACCATATATTTT
TRBD2 TRBJ2-1 TRBV7-8 . CASSILTGGGVDEQFF TGTGCCAGCAGCATCCTGACTGGCGGGGGTGTGGATGAGCAGTTCTTC
. TRBJ1-2 TRBV5-4 . CASSLPPSGSGYTF TGTGCCAGCAGCTTGCCTCCGTCGGGGTCTGGCTACACCTTC
TRBD1 TRBJ1-2 TRBV9 . CASSGSYRGLDLDYGYTF TGTGCCAGCAGCGGATCCTACAGGGGGCTGGATTTGGACTATGGCTACACCTTC
. TRBJ1-4 TRBV5-6 . CASSQFWGEKLFF TGTGCCAGCAGCCAGTTCTGGGGTGAAAAACTGTTTTTT
. TRBJ2-5 TRBV7-9 once CASSPPGAYAETQYF TGTGCCAGCAGCCCACCGGGGGCGTACGCAGAGACCCAGTACTTC
. TRBJ2-2 TRBV14 . CASSPFVSGELFF TGTGCCAGCAGCCCCTTCGTATCCGGGGAGCTGTTTTTT
. TRBJ1-5 TRBV13 . CASSLRGPQATNQPQHF TGTGCCAGCAGCTTACGAGGGCCTCAAGCGACCAATCAGCCCCAGCATTTT
TRBD2 TRBJ2-1 TRBV5-3 . CARSSKRGHNEQFF TGTGCCAGAAGCTCGAAGCGGGGCCACAATGAGCAGTTCTTC
. TRBJ1-1 TRBV5-5 . CASTLDMNTEAFF TGTGCCAGCACCCTGGACATGAACACTGAAGCTTTCTTT
TRBD1 TRBJ2-7 TRBV2 . CASSLTGSDEQYF TGTGCCAGCAGTCTGACAGGGAGCGACGAGCAGTACTTC
. TRBJ1-2 TRBV30 . CAWKPGSRYGYTF TGTGCCTGGAAACCAGGCTCTCGCTATGGCTACACCTTC
. TRBJ2-3 TRBV7-2 . CASSWGSVDTQYF TGTGCCAGCAGCTGGGGTAGCGTAGATACGCAGTATTTT
TRBD2 TRBJ2-7 TRBV2 . CASRPGTTPYEQYF TGTGCCAGCCGGCCCGGGACTACTCCTTACGAGCAGTACTTC
. TRBJ1-2 TRBV5-5 once CASSLLDGTLDYTF TGTGCCAGCAGCTTGTTGGACGGGACGCTCGACTACACCTTC
. TRBJ1-1 TRBV13 once CASSLGGTTEAFF TGTGCCAGCAGCTTAGGCGGGACCACTGAAGCTTTCTTT
. TRBJ1-1 TRBV4-1 . CASSQGNRDGNTEAFF TGCGCCAGCAGCCAAGGGAACCGGGACGGGAACACTGAAGCTTTCTTT
. TRBJ2-7 TRBV11-2 . CASSLWGEQYF TGTGCCAGCAGCTTATGGGGCGAGCAGTACTTC
TRBD1 TRBJ2-7 TRBV13 few CASSQGQGTYEQYF TGTGCCAGCAGCCAGGGACAGGGTACCTACGAGCAGTACTTC
. TRBJ1-4 TRBV5-8 . CASSFGSLNEKLFF TGTGCCAGCAGCTTCGGAAGCCTTAATGAAAAACTGTTTTTT
. TRBJ2-5 TRBV29-1 . CSVARPLTQETQYF TGCAGCGTTGCCAGACCCCTAACCCAAGAGACCCAGTACTTC